The clone carrying this T cell receptor beta chain was counted ten times or more. The V gene lost 4 bases and the J gene lost 0 bases, with 7 bases spanning the gap. CDR1 is SGHVS, CDR2 FNYEAQ, per germline. The CDR3 sequence is 14 residues long. The data derive from a study of human T cells and chemical hapten exposure. Using its own MiXCR run on the RACE reads, TCRdb lists one record per CDR3 protein. The table has fewer than 150,000 distinct CDR3 sequences, roughly an eighth seen once. Documented time point: patch test 1, 2 weeks after DPC sensitization. Treatment: therapeutic diphenylcyclopropenone sensitization with weekly scalp DPC.

The receptor was isolated from a man between 18 and 35 years old with alopecia areata. Some clones in this sample may be carry-over from other donors' samples. The V call is TRBV7-6, the J call TRBJ1-3; D is unresolved. The sequencing here drew on whole blood, taken in connection with sensitization to the hapten diphenylcyclopropenone (DPC). CDR3 DNA: TGTGCCAGCAGCTCTTCGTCCTCTGGAAACACCATATATTTT. Encoded protein: CASSSSSSGNTIYF.